This passage covers 16 T cell receptor beta chains from one sample sequenced in a study of metastatic and nonmetastatic thyroid tumors. TCRdb re-clonotyped the PCR reads through MiXCR. The sample has about 28,000 clones, over 20% seen once. Each patient came to thyroid surgery without any prior treatment (of any kind). The sequencing input was blood. Source of these receptors: a female donor with papillary thyroid cancer or a benign thyroid nodule (not recorded which). Some clones in this sample may be carry-over from other donors' samples.

This clone was detected a few times. Just one base apart from a much larger clone, this may be a read error. The chain carries TRBV7-7 and TRBJ2-2, with D perhaps TRBD2 (6 bases). Germline CDR1 is SSHAT and CDR2 is FNYEAQ (reference sequence). The CDR3 covers 15 residues. The CDR3 loop reads CASSPLVGGIGELFF. The CDR3 DNA is TGTGCTAGCAGCCCCTTGGTGGGGGGTATCGGGGAGCTGTTTTTT.

This clone was seen a handful of times. This chain links TRBV11-1 with TRBJ2-7; 9 bases map to TRBD1. The CDR3 spans 14 residues. The germline gives CDR1 SGHAT, CDR2 FQDESV (reference sequence). Trimming at V came to 6 bases and at J to 5 bases, leaving 8 bases not matched to a gene. The CDR3 here is CASRSRDRDHEQYF. The CDR3 DNA reads as TGTGCCAGCAGATCCCGGGACAGGGACCACGAGCAGTACTTC.

In its sample, this clone ranks as large (0.1 to 1%). The V and J genes are TRBV27 and TRBJ1-1; 8 bases align to TRBD1. V lost 3 bases and J lost 8; bases outside the gene matches: 8. CDR1 is MNHEY, CDR2 SMNVEV, per germline (reference sequence). The CDR3 has 14 residues. CDR3 loop: CASSFLRDRTEAFF. CDR3 coding DNA: TGTGCCAGCAGTTTCCTCCGGGACAGGACCGAAGCTTTCTTT.

This clone is medium-sized (0.01 to 0.1%) within its sample. The genes are TRBV28 and TRBJ1-2; 10 bases map to TRBD1. V was pared by 2 bases and J by 7 bases, with 10 bases of the junction left unmatched. This CDR3 comprises 16 residues. CDR1 and CDR2 from the germline V gene are MDHEN and SYDVKM. CDR3 in amino acids: CASSLVAATGGFGYTF. CDR3 DNA: TGTGCCAGCAGTTTAGTTGCGGCGACAGGGGGCTTTGGCTACACCTTC.

This clone came up many times. V usage is TRBV18 and J usage is TRBJ1-1; the D is unclear. The CDR3 loop spans 13 amino acids. Trimming pared 5 bases from V and 0 bases from J, leaving 7 bases between. Germline CDR1 reads KGHSH; CDR2 reads LQKENI. This chain's CDR3 is CASSTGMNTEAFF. The CDR3 DNA is TGTGCCAGCTCAACGGGCATGAACACTGAAGCTTTCTTT.

The rearrangement links TRBV15 to TRBJ2-7; maybe TRBD1 (6 bases). V lost 4 bases, J lost 3 bases, and 19 bases lay in between. The CDR3 extends over 16 amino acids. The V gene's germline CDR1 is LNHNV and CDR2 YYDKDF (reference sequence). The DNA for the CDR3 is TGTGCCACCAGCATATCCAGGGCAGGGGTCTTCTACGAGCAGTACTTC. Translation: CATSISRAGVFYEQYF.

CDR3 protein: CASSRYQGEQYF. CDR3 DNA: TGTGCCAGCAGCCGCTACCAAGGCGAGCAGTACTTC. The chain employs TRBV13 and TRBJ2-7; D is unresolved. V lost 5 bases and J 6 bases, leaving 11 bases between the germline ends. Per the germline V gene, CDR1 is PRHDT and CDR2 is FYEKMQ (reference sequence). This CDR3 contains 12 residues.

A few counts support this clone. The V and J genes are TRBV6-1 and TRBJ2-3; 8 bases agree with TRBD2. The V gene's germline CDR1 is MNHNS and CDR2 SASEGT. The CDR3 consists of 14 residues. The CDR3 loop is CVTLNRGRTDTQYF. Here the CDR3 DNA reads TGTGTCACGTTAAACCGCGGGAGGACAGATACGCAGTATTTT.

This clone was detected ten times or more. The rearrangement joins TRBV20-1 to TRBJ2-3, with D possibly TRBD2 on 6 matching bases. V lost 6 bases and J lost 3, with 22 bases in between. Germline values: CDR1 DFQATT, CDR2 SNEGSKA (reference sequence). The CDR3 sequence is 16 residues long. CDR3 nucleotide sequence: TGCAGTGCCTCGACCCCTGGGCTAGCGAGTACAGATACGCAGTATTTT. Translation gives CSASTPGLASTDTQYF.

The J gene is TRBJ2-7, the V gene TRBV15; D unresolved. Germline assignment: CDR1 LNHNV and CDR2 YYDKDF (reference sequence). This CDR3 region has 13 residues. With 2 bases removed from V and 5 bases from J, the gap between germline ends came to 10 bases. In nucleotides, the CDR3 is TGTGCCACCAGCAGAAGTGGGATCCACGAGCAGTACTTC. This codes for CATSRSGIHEQYF. Full variable domain (remainder filled in from reference TRBV15 and TRBJ2-7): DAMVIQNPRYQVTQFGKPVTLSCSQTLNHNVMYWYQQKSSQAPKLLFHYYDKDFNNEADTPDNFQSRRPNTSFCFLDIRSPGLGDTAMYLCATSRSGIHEQYFGPGTRLTVT.

This clone was observed at least ten times. The same CDR3 also results from other DNA sequences found in this sample. The CDR3 is CASARRRLGSPLHF. The CDR3 DNA follows: TGTGCCAGCGCCCGACGACGGCTAGGATCGCCCCTCCACTTT. The J gene is TRBJ1-6, the V gene TRBV6-1; no firm D call. The CDR3 covers 14 residues. The germline V and J ends were trimmed by 8 bases and 13 bases, with 21 bases remaining between them. The germline gives CDR1 MNHNS, CDR2 SASEGT.

This clone was observed at least ten times. CDR3 in DNA: TGCAGTGCTAGAGGACAAGGGGGAAGGTGGGAGCAGTTCTTC. It yields the protein CSARGQGGRWEQFF. The chain is built from TRBV20-1 and TRBJ2-1; perhaps TRBD1 as D (6 bases). The V end was cut by 1 base, the J end by 10 bases, with 17 bases between. CDR1 and CDR2 from the germline V gene are DFQATT and SNEGSKA (reference sequence). CDR3 length: 14 residues.

V usage is TRBV11-2 and J usage is TRBJ2-2; no clear D gene. With 3 bases removed from V and 5 bases from J, the gap between germline ends came to 7 bases. The CDR3 is made up of 13 amino acids. CDR1 is SGHAT, CDR2 FQNNGV, per germline. For the CDR3, the DNA is TGTGCCAGCAGCTTTTGTGGGACCGGGGAGCTGTTTTTT. Protein product: CASSFCGTGELFF.

In its sample, this clone was seen many times. The chain combines TRBV3-1 with TRBJ2-2; the D is unclear. V gave up 0 bases and J gave up 5 bases, with 4 bases separating them. The germline V gene encodes CDR1 LGHDT and CDR2 YNNKEL (reference sequence). The CDR3 sequence is 13 residues long. The CDR3 DNA sequence: TGTGCCAGCAGCCAAGAAGGAACCGGGGAGCTGTTTTTT. This translates into CASSQEGTGELFF.

This clone was recorded at least ten times. The chain carries TRBV9 and TRBJ2-2; 10 bases line up with TRBD2. The CDR3 is 17 amino acids. The V gene end was trimmed by 0 bases and the J gene end by 5 bases; junction bases not matched to a gene: 7. Germline CDR1 SGDLS, CDR2 YYNGEE. Here the CDR3 reads CASSVALTSGVTGELFF. The CDR3 DNA is TGTGCCAGCAGCGTAGCCTTAACTAGCGGGGTAACCGGGGAGCTGTTTTTT.

This clone was recorded at least ten times. The chain links TRBV5-8 to TRBJ1-1, with D uncertain. CDR3 size: 13 residues. Germline assignment: CDR1 SGHTS and CDR2 YDEGEE. With 4 bases removed from V and 5 bases from J, the gap between germline ends came to 12 bases. The CDR3 nucleotides are TGTGCCAGCAGCCTTTGGGCCCTGACTGAAGCTTTCTTT. Translating it yields CASSLWALTEAFF.